The T cell receptor beta chain described here comes from a study of OX40 agonist ivuxolimab in advanced cancers. Study-wide findings and caveats: Partial responders dosed at 0.1-3.0 mg/kg displayed clonal expansion ranking among the lowest. The study did not work out the antigen specificity of the expanded peripheral T cells. Expanded clones belonging to CD8+ T cells outnumbered, on average, those of CD4+.

The table came from immunoSEQ multiplex PCR; TCRdb's copy has only in-frame clones and leaves some out. The repertoire holds some 60,000 clones, 86% seen once, with approximately 4% in the top ten. CDR3 length: 13 residues. V was clipped by 7 bases and J by 4 bases, with 12 bases between them. Germline V CDR1 and CDR2: LNHDA, SQIVND (reference sequence). As regards this clone: What it recognizes is unknown.

The specimen comprised CD4+ or CD8+ T cells sorted from blood, sampled in a trial of the OX40 agonist ivuxolimab. The chain joins TRBV19 to TRBJ2-3; unclear D gene. This sequence was found in an adult with an advanced solid tumor such as melanoma, head and neck, liver or kidney cancer. CDR3 amino acids: CASTNNVPDTQYF. The DNA for the CDR3 is TGTGCCAGTACCAATAACGTCCCAGATACGCAGTATTTT.